These 11 T cell receptor beta chains came from one sample sequenced in a study of cytomegalovirus exposure and HLA in healthy donors. It was with 60 Vbeta and 13 Jbeta primers that the PCR ran. Only in-frame clones appear in the TCRdb table, and some are missing; sequencing was by immunoSEQ multiplex PCR. The sample includes hundreds of thousands of clones, 70% to 90% seen only once; the top ten take about 2%. Sequenced sample: PBMCs. The receptors stem from a woman aged 18-30 years in good health and CMV-seronegative.

The chain joins TRBV11-2 to TRBJ2-5, with 15 positions matching TRBD2. This CDR3 has 16 residues. Unmatched junction bases numbered 9, after V lost 4 bases and J lost 9 bases. Germline V gene data show CDR1 as SGHAT and CDR2 as FQNNGV. The CDR3 DNA reads as TGTGCCAGCAGCTCGGGACTAGCGGGGGGTCTGGACCCCCAGTACTTC. Its translation is CASSSGLAGGLDPQYF.

The CDR3 region has the DNA TGTGCCAGCAGTTTAAACAGGGAAGTAAATGGCTACACCTTC. It yields the protein CASSLNREVNGYTF. The chain couples TRBV27 to TRBJ1-2, with D tentatively TRBD1 (6 bases). Germline V CDR1 and CDR2: MNHEY, SMNVEV (reference sequence). Trimming cost V 2 bases and J 6 bases, with 13 bases left between them. The CDR3 totals 14 residues.

The chain combines TRBV9 with TRBJ2-1; 12 bases line up with TRBD1. The ends lost 0 bases at V and 10 bases at J; junction bases unmatched: 11. Germline CDR1 reads SGDLS; CDR2 reads YYNGEE. The CDR3 covers 17 residues. The CDR3 nucleotides are TGTGCCAGCAGCGTAGGGCGTGGGACAGGGGGCTTAACAGAGCAGTTCTTC. Its protein product is CASSVGRGTGGLTEQFF.

This sequence joins TRBV7-9 and TRBJ1-5; D remains ambiguous. Germline CDR1 is SEHNR and CDR2 is FQNEAQ (reference sequence). This CDR3 spans 15 amino acids. Trimming cost V 3 bases and J 3 bases, with 12 bases left between them. CDR3 residues: CASSLGSSPNQPQHF. In DNA, the CDR3 is TGTGCCAGCAGCTTGGGCAGCTCCCCCAATCAGCCCCAGCATTTT.

In its sample, this clone was seen once. The V gene is TRBV7-6, the J gene TRBJ2-7; 10 bases align to TRBD2. The CDR3 spans 17 residues. V dropped 4 bases and J dropped 3; count of bases not matched to a gene: 12. Germline-derived CDR1 and CDR2 are SGHVS and FNYEAQ. The CDR3: CASSSRSTSGVDYEQYF. DNA of the CDR3: TGTGCCAGCAGCTCCAGATCCACTAGCGGGGTTGACTACGAGCAGTACTTC.

The rearrangement uses TRBV5-6 and TRBJ1-2; 7 nucleotides line up with TRBD1. Germline V gives CDR1 SGHDT, CDR2 YYEEEE. V shed 0 bases, J shed 8 bases, and the junction held 7 bases outside the gene matches. The CDR3 extends over 14 amino acids. The CDR3 DNA follows: TGTGCCAGCAGCTTGGCCAGGGGGTCTCAGGGCTACACCTTC. It codes for CASSLARGSQGYTF. Based on the CDR3 plus reference TRBV5-6 and TRBJ1-2, the full variable domain is DAGVTQSPTHLIKTRGQQVTLRCSPKSGHDTVSWYQQALGQGPQFIFQYYEEEERQRGNFPDRFSGHQFPNYSSELNVNALLLGDSALYLCASSLARGSQGYTFGSGTRLTVV.

The V call is TRBV5-1, the J call TRBJ1-2; TRBD1 is a possible D gene (6 bases). The germline V gene has CDR1 SGHRS and CDR2 YFSETQ. This CDR3 spans 16 amino acids. Between the trimmed V and J ends, which lost 2 bases and 4 bases, there was a span of 18 bases. CDR3 sequence: CASSLKEGGGSYGYTF. For the CDR3, the DNA is TGCGCCAGCAGCTTAAAAGAGGGGGGGGGTTCCTATGGCTACACCTTC.

The rearrangement links TRBV6-4 to TRBJ2-5; possibly TRBD1 for D (6 bases). The V end was cut by 6 bases, the J end by 4 bases, with 15 bases between. Germline CDR1 MRHNA, CDR2 SNTAGT. This CDR3 is 14 amino acids long. CDR3 sequence reads: CASRITGLGETQYF. The CDR3 nucleotides are TGTGCCAGCAGGATTACAGGGTTAGGAGAGACCCAGTACTTC.

The CDR3 DNA sequence: TGCGCCAGCAGCTTGCTAGACCGAAGCTCCTACAATGAGCAGTTCTTC. It yields the protein CASSLLDRSSYNEQFF. The V gene is TRBV5-1, the J gene TRBJ2-1; D remains ambiguous. Trimming removed 1 base from V and 0 bases from J, with 11 bases in between. Germline-derived CDR1 and CDR2 are SGHRS and YFSETQ. The CDR3 has 16 amino acids.

A single count supports this clone. The J gene is TRBJ2-3, the V gene TRBV29-1; maybe TRBD2 (5 bases). This CDR3 is built from 14 residues. The ends were cut back, 4 bases at V and 4 bases at J, with 15 bases in the middle. Germline V lookup: CDR1 SQVTM, CDR2 ANQGSEA. CDR3 protein: CSVGGVGMADTQYF. The CDR3 coding sequence is TGCAGCGTTGGGGGAGTGGGGATGGCAGATACGCAGTATTTT.

This rearrangement joins TRBV6-5 to TRBJ1-2; 9 nucleotides line up with TRBD1. The CDR3 runs to 15 residues. J gave up 7 bases and V 8 bases, and 14 bases lay outside the gene matches. Looked up from germline, CDR1 is MNHEY and CDR2 is SVGAGI. DNA for the CDR3: TGTGCCAGCCTTAAAACGGGACAGGGAGCAAGTGGCTACACCTTC. Amino acids: CASLKTGQGASGYTF.